The rows below give T cell receptor beta chains drawn from one sample of a study of beta chain features in type 1 diabetes. Data came from immunoSEQ multiplex PCR; TCRdb stores just in-frame clones and leaves some out. Found here are some 900,000 clones, 17% of them singletons; the top ten hold 0.02% to 0.025%. Sequencing input: naive CD4+ T cells from blood. The origin of the receptors is a woman aged 18-29 years in good health. The CDR3 runs from the conserved cysteine through the conserved F or W. A D gene is named only where the DNA matches it firmly. A clone size is listed for some rows: how often the clone was seen (once, few, many), or a class if it is expanded.

J gene: TRBJ2-7
clone size: NA
D gene: NA
V gene: TRBV11-2
CDR3 DNA: TGTGCCAGCAGCTTGACTAGGAGAGAGCTCGAGCAGTACTTC
CDR3 protein: CASSLTRRELEQYF

J gene: TRBJ1-1
clone size: few
D gene: TRBD1
V gene: TRBV19
CDR3 DNA: TGTGCCAGTAACGACAGGGCCCCCACTGAAGCTTTCTTT
CDR3 protein: CASNDRAPTEAFF

J gene: TRBJ1-4
clone size: few
D gene: NA
V gene: TRBV2
CDR3 DNA: TGTGCCAGCAGTGAACTCGGGGTCCGGGGTGAAAAACTGTTTTTT
CDR3 protein: CASSELGVRGEKLFF

J gene: TRBJ1-1
clone size: NA
D gene: NA
V gene: TRBV6-6
CDR3 DNA: TGTGCCAGCAGCCTACAGGGCACTGAAGCTTTCTTT
CDR3 protein: CASSLQGTEAFF

J gene: TRBJ2-1
clone size: many
D gene: NA
V gene: TRBV5-8
CDR3 DNA: TGTGCCAGCAGCTTCTACAATGAGCAGTTCTTC
CDR3 protein: CASSFYNEQFF

J gene: TRBJ2-7
clone size: NA
D gene: TRBD1
V gene: TRBV7-9
CDR3 DNA: TGTGCCAGCAGTTTTGACAGGGGGCCCTACGAGCAGTACTTC
CDR3 protein: CASSFDRGPYEQYF

J gene: TRBJ1-1
clone size: NA
D gene: NA
V gene: TRBV9
CDR3 DNA: TGTGCCAGCAGCGTAGGGCCTACGACGCGGGACACTGAAGCTTTCTTT
CDR3 protein: CASSVGPTTRDTEAFF

J gene: TRBJ1-1
clone size: NA
D gene: NA
V gene: TRBV2
CDR3 DNA: TGTGCCAGCCGACGGACATACTCAGGCACTGAAGCTTTCTTT
CDR3 protein: CASRRTYSGTEAFF

J gene: TRBJ2-1
clone size: few
D gene: NA
V gene: TRBV4-2
CDR3 DNA: TGTGCCAGCAGCCCCGGGGGAAGCGTTTCCTACAATGAGCAGTTCTTC
CDR3 protein: CASSPGGSVSYNEQFF

J gene: TRBJ2-1
clone size: few
D gene: NA
V gene: TRBV28
CDR3 DNA: TGTGCCAGCACGGGACCGATCAATGAGCAGTTCTTC
CDR3 protein: CASTGPINEQFF

J gene: TRBJ2-7
clone size: NA
D gene: TRBD2
V gene: TRBV7-2
CDR3 DNA: TGTGCCAGCAGCCCCTGGACTAGTGGGGCGGACGAGCAGTACTTC
CDR3 protein: CASSPWTSGADEQYF

J gene: TRBJ2-3
clone size: NA
D gene: NA
V gene: TRBV18
CDR3 DNA: TGTGCCAGCTCCCCCCTCGGCGGTTCTAGCACAGATACGCAGTATTTT
CDR3 protein: CASSPLGGSSTDTQYF

J gene: TRBJ2-1
clone size: few
D gene: NA
V gene: TRBV7-2
CDR3 DNA: TGTGCCAGCAGCTTTATAGCGCTATCCTACAATGAGCAGTTCTTC
CDR3 protein: CASSFIALSYNEQFF

J gene: TRBJ1-1
clone size: few
D gene: NA
V gene: TRBV10-3
CDR3 DNA: TGTGCCATCAGAGCACTGGACACTGAAGCTTTCTTT
CDR3 protein: CAIRALDTEAFF

J gene: TRBJ2-7
clone size: few
D gene: NA
V gene: TRBV28
CDR3 DNA: TGTGCCAGCAGTCCTGGCGGGACAATTTCCTACGAGCAGTACTTC
CDR3 protein: CASSPGGTISYEQYF

J gene: TRBJ2-7
clone size: NA
D gene: TRBD2
V gene: TRBV6-5
CDR3 DNA: TGTGCCAGCAAAGCGGGAGAGGCCTACGAGCAGTACTTC
CDR3 protein: CASKAGEAYEQYF

J gene: TRBJ2-7
clone size: few
D gene: TRBD2
V gene: TRBV2
CDR3 DNA: TGTGCCAGCAGTGGGGCTAGCGGGAGGCCCCGTGTGCAGTACTTC
CDR3 protein: CASSGASGRPRVQYF

J gene: TRBJ1-3
clone size: few
D gene: NA
V gene: TRBV7-9
CDR3 DNA: TGTGCCAGCAGCTCTAACAGGCGGACCTCTGGAAACACCATATATTTT
CDR3 protein: CASSSNRRTSGNTIYF

J gene: TRBJ2-7
clone size: few
D gene: TRBD2
V gene: TRBV6-5
CDR3 DNA: TGTGCCAGCATGTCTAGCGGGAGATGGTACGAGCAGTACTTC
CDR3 protein: CASMSSGRWYEQYF

J gene: TRBJ2-1
clone size: few
D gene: NA
V gene: TRBV9
CDR3 DNA: TGTGCCAGCAGCGTAGCCCTGACTGCAAGCTCCTACAATGAGCAGTTCTTC
CDR3 protein: CASSVALTASSYNEQFF

J gene: TRBJ2-7
clone size: few
D gene: NA
V gene: TRBV7-9
CDR3 DNA: TGTGCCAGCAGCGGGGCCGGGACTGGACCCTACGAGCAGTACTTC
CDR3 protein: CASSGAGTGPYEQYF

J gene: TRBJ1-2
clone size: NA
D gene: NA
V gene: TRBV18
CDR3 DNA: TGTGCCAGCTCACCTCGGACAGAATTGGACTATGGCTACACCTTC
CDR3 protein: CASSPRTELDYGYTF

J gene: TRBJ2-7
clone size: few
D gene: TRBD2
V gene: TRBV7-2
CDR3 DNA: TGTGCCAGCAGCCCACAATATAGCGGGAGGGCCGAGCAGTACTTC
CDR3 protein: CASSPQYSGRAEQYF

J gene: TRBJ2-3
clone size: NA
D gene: TRBD2
V gene: TRBV6-5
CDR3 DNA: TGTGCCAGCAGGGCTGCGGGAGGGCCAGATACGCAGTATTTT
CDR3 protein: CASRAAGGPDTQYF